The TCR beta chain described here comes from a study of CD8+ T cells in alopecia areata. Study as a whole: Scalp area affected, as a percentage, set the severity score of treated patients. Study results and limitations: As there was one nonresponder, how baseline CD8+ expansion relates to response remains uncertain. Persistence during tofacitinib was seen for many expanded lesional clones in scalp and blood.

The sequencing template was cDNA reverse transcribed from extracted RNA. TCRdb's copy holds only in-frame clones and misses some; the assay was immunoSEQ multiplex PCR. The profile covers more than 150,000 clones, with around 51% appearing a single time and around 9.1% taken by the ten largest. The treatment here: oral pan-JAK inhibitor, 5-10 mg twice daily. The study team obtained lesional scalp punch biopsies and peripheral blood from alopecia areata patients. Notes on this clone: Its antigen remains unidentified.

Germline-derived CDR1 and CDR2 are MNHEY and SMNVEV (reference sequence). The CDR3 has 16 amino acids. V lost 2 bases and J 3 bases, leaving 16 bases between the germline ends. Sequenced material: CD8+ T cells sorted from blood, taken at roughly week 52, from a patient treated with tofacitinib. The chain recombines TRBV27 with TRBJ1-2, with TRBD1 as a possible D gene (5 bases). The source of this sequence is a human donor with alopecia areata. CDR3 sequence reads: CASSLRLAGIHYGYTF. The CDR3 region has the DNA TGTGCCAGCAGTTTAAGACTCGCAGGGATACACTATGGCTACACCTTC.